This is a list of T cell receptor beta chains from one sample in a study of T cells in Graves' hyperthyroidism and ophthalmopathy. TCRdb redid the calling of the multiplex PCR reads with MiXCR, one entry per CDR3 protein. The sample lists nearly 250,000 distinct CDR3 sequences, roughly 15% occurring once. The sequenced sample was blood. The receptors stem from a woman younger than 35 with Graves' ophthalmopathy. The CDR3 runs from the conserved cysteine through the conserved F or W. The D gene is left open where the match is weak.

V	D	J	CDR3
TRBV20-1	TRBD1	TRBJ1-2	CSASPGQGMGYTF
TRBV7-8	TRBD1	TRBJ1-2	CASSILGQGANYGYTF
TRBV28	-	TRBJ2-4	CASSPMGGGLAKNIQYF
TRBV12-3/TRBV12-4	TRBD2	TRBJ2-1	CASSFLMAGAGDNEQFF
TRBV5-1	-	TRBJ2-5	CASTQEETQYF
TRBV9	TRBD1	TRBJ1-1	CASSGTGLTEAFF
TRBV24-1	TRBD2	TRBJ2-1	CATSITGMGLAGYNEQFF
TRBV3-1	-	TRBJ2-5	CASSQEYGGAAQYF
TRBV4-2	TRBD2	TRBJ2-5	CASSQGPSGRTIETQYF
TRBV16	-	TRBJ1-3	CASSPYPDAAGNTIYF
TRBV18	TRBD1	TRBJ2-5	CASSNQDRGYQETQYF
TRBV3-2	-	TRBJ2-1	CASSQDRDRGPYNEQFF
TRBV27	-	TRBJ1-2	CASSVGYNYGYTF
TRBV19	-	TRBJ1-1	CASSSGTMNTEAFF
TRBV19	TRBD1	TRBJ1-2	CASSPTSGTGNPYGYTF
TRBV18	-	TRBJ2-1	CASSPPSSYNEQFF
TRBV11-3	TRBD1	TRBJ2-2	CARPPRTGCTGELFF
TRBV5-1	TRBD1	TRBJ1-2	CASSLTGGVDGYTF